One and the same sample provided the 30 T cell receptor beta chains below, sequenced in a study of T cell responses to AZD1222 COVID-19 vaccine. Data came from immunoSEQ multiplex PCR; TCRdb stores just in-frame clones and leaves some out. There are about 150,000 clones in the sample; 90% occur only once, and roughly 6% lies in the top ten. This material consisted of peripheral blood, taken 28 days after the second AZD1222 dose. These receptor sequences come from an adult who received the AZD1222 COVID-19 vaccine.

V usage is TRBV20-1 and J usage is TRBJ1-1; no reliable D call. The V end lost 0 bases, the J end lost 4 bases, and 3 bases lay between the germline ends. The CDR3 runs 11 residues. Germline V gene sequence: CDR1 DFQATT, CDR2 SNEGSKA (reference sequence). The chain's CDR3 is CSARESTEAFF. CDR3 DNA: TGCAGTGCTAGAGAAAGCACTGAAGCTTTCTTT.

The CDR3 DNA is TGTGCCAGCAGAACTGGACAGTTACTTGAAAAACTGTTTTTT. Translating gives CASRTGQLLEKLFF. The chain joins TRBV6-5 to TRBJ1-4, with a tentative D call TRBD1 (6 bases). V dropped 6 bases and J dropped 7 bases, with 15 bases sitting between them. The germline V gene encodes CDR1 MNHEY and CDR2 SVGAGI. The CDR3 runs to 14 residues.

This chain joins TRBV5-6 and TRBJ2-3; possibly TRBD1 for D (6 bases). CDR3 length equals 16 residues. The germline CDR1 and CDR2 sequences are SGHDT and YYEEEE. Trimming left V 6 bases short and J 0 bases short, with 17 bases between. The CDR3 here is CASTRAAGVSTDTQYF. The CDR3 nucleotides read TGTGCCAGCACTCGAGCGGCAGGGGTGAGCACAGATACGCAGTATTTT.

The chain is built from TRBV6-2 or TRBV6-3 and TRBJ2-3; 11 nucleotides align to TRBD2. There are 19 residues in the CDR3. V shed 2 bases, J shed 1 base, and the junction held 11 bases outside the gene matches. From germline, CDR1 is MNHEY and CDR2 SVGEGT. CDR3 bases: TGTGCCAGCAGTTACAGGCCGCCTACTAGCGGGAGAGGCACAGATACGCAGTATTTT. Translating gives CASSYRPPTSGRGTDTQYF.

V usage is TRBV5-6 and J usage is TRBJ1-6; TRBD1 aligns across 10 bases. J gave up 8 bases and V 4 bases, and 15 bases lay outside the gene matches. CDR3 length: 18 amino acids. The germline gives CDR1 SGHDT, CDR2 YYEEEE. In DNA form, the CDR3 reads TGTGCCAGCAGCCAGGCACGGGGACAGGGGATCGGGCATTCACCCCTCCACTTT. This codes for CASSQARGQGIGHSPLHF.

This sequence joins TRBV18 and TRBJ2-5, with D uncertain. V was pared by 3 bases and J by 4 bases, with 6 bases between. Germline V gives CDR1 KGHSH, CDR2 LQKENI. CDR3 length: 12 amino acids. CDR3 sequence reads: CASSPLGETQYF. The CDR3 DNA is TGTGCCAGCTCACCTCTGGGAGAGACCCAGTACTTC.

J is TRBJ1-5 and V is TRBV28, with TRBD1 matching over 12 bases. CDR1 is MDHEN, CDR2 SYDVKM, per germline. The V segment lost 3 bases and the J segment 0 bases; nucleotides outside the gene matches: 6. The CDR3 spans 18 residues. The CDR3 sequence: CASSLGQGAWYSNQPQHF. CDR3 DNA: TGTGCCAGCAGTTTGGGACAGGGGGCTTGGTATAGCAATCAGCCCCAGCATTTT.

The V and J genes are TRBV20-1 and TRBJ2-7; D gene unclear. V lost 2 bases and J lost 6, with 8 bases in between. CDR1 is DFQATT and CDR2 is SNEGSKA in the germline V gene (reference sequence). CDR3 length: 11 residues. The CDR3 is CSARRIGEQYF. The DNA of the CDR3 is TGCAGTGCTAGAAGAATCGGCGAGCAGTACTTC.

In DNA, the CDR3 is TGTGCCAGCAGTCAAAGAGGGAAAAACTATGGCTACACCTTC. Its translation is CASSQRGKNYGYTF. The chain uses TRBV6-2 or TRBV6-3 and TRBJ1-2; D is uncertain. V gave up 5 bases and J gave up 2 bases, with 12 bases separating them. The germline V gene has CDR1 MNHEY and CDR2 SVGEGT. The CDR3 length is 14 residues.

The gene calls are TRBV28 and TRBJ2-4; either TRBD1 or TRBD2 may supply D (5 bases each). Germline V gene data show CDR1 as MDHEN and CDR2 as SYDVKM. CDR3 length equals 15 residues. V lost 3 bases to trimming and J lost 6 bases, with 15 bases between them. This CDR3 is CASSLPQGTINIQYF. The CDR3, as DNA: TGTGCCAGCAGTTTGCCTCAAGGGACGATAAACATTCAGTACTTC.

The chain links TRBV5-1 to TRBJ2-3, with D perhaps TRBD2 (5 bases). The V end was cut by 0 bases, the J end by 0 bases, with 8 bases between. Germline V gene sequence: CDR1 SGHRS, CDR2 YFSETQ. The CDR3 loop spans 15 amino acids. The CDR3 sequence: CASSLAGDSTDTQYF. CDR3 sequence (DNA): TGCGCCAGCAGCTTGGCCGGGGATAGCACAGATACGCAGTATTTT.

This chain joins TRBV19 and TRBJ2-4, with 11 bases lining up with TRBD1. Germline V gene lookup returns CDR1 LNHDA and CDR2 SQIVND (reference sequence). The CDR3 sequence is 17 residues long. With 4 bases clipped from V and 0 bases from J, the junction kept 5 bases outside the gene matches. CDR3 DNA: TGTGCCAGTAGTAGTGGACAGGGGGCGGGAGCCAAAAACATTCAGTACTTC. Its translation is CASSSGQGAGAKNIQYF. The full variable domain, its missing parts supplied by reference TRBV19 and TRBJ2-4, is DGGITQSPKYLFRKEGQNVTLSCEQNLNHDAMYWYRQDPGQGLRLIYYSQIVNDFQKGDIAEGYSVSREKKESFPLTVTSAQKNPTAFYLCASSSGQGAGAKNIQYFGAGTRLSVL.

The chain couples TRBV2 to TRBJ1-2; D unresolved. Germline V gene sequence: CDR1 SNHLY, CDR2 FYNNEI. The CDR3 extends over 10 amino acids. V gave up 6 bases and J gave up 5 bases, with 4 bases separating them. CDR3 DNA sequence: TGTGCCAGCAGAGTTTATGGCTACACCTTC. It translates to CASRVYGYTF.

V is TRBV28 and J is TRBJ1-1; no clear D. V lost 3 bases and J 4 bases, leaving 9 bases between the germline ends. CDR1 and CDR2 from the germline V gene are MDHEN and SYDVKM. CDR3 length: 13 amino acids. The CDR3 sequence is CASSLRVGTEAFF. The CDR3 nucleotides are TGTGCCAGCAGTTTGAGGGTGGGCACTGAAGCTTTCTTT.

This chain uses TRBV28 with TRBJ1-5, with D possibly matching TRBD1 (5 bases). The V gene lost 1 base and the J gene lost 2 bases, with 9 bases spanning the gap. CDR3 length: 15 amino acids. CDR1 MDHEN and CDR2 SYDVKM come from the germline V gene. The CDR3 spells CASSLSQGGNQPQHF. CDR3 DNA: TGTGCCAGCAGTTTATCGCAGGGTGGCAATCAGCCCCAGCATTTT.

The V and J genes are TRBV6-6 and TRBJ2-7; no reliable D call. V was pared by 8 bases and J by 3 bases, with 17 bases between. The CDR3 length is 14 residues. In germline, CDR1 is MNHNY, CDR2 SVGAGI (reference sequence). Written as DNA, the CDR3 is TGTGCCAGCGGGGAACTCGGACGGAGCTACGAGCAGTACTTC. It specifies CASGELGRSYEQYF.

The rearrangement uses TRBV5-4 and TRBJ1-1, with TRBD1 as a possible D gene (5 bases). CDR3 size: 13 residues. V gave up 6 bases and J gave up 4 bases, with 13 bases separating them. CDR1 is SGHNT, CDR2 YYREEE, per germline (reference sequence). The CDR3 here is CASNGGGGTEAFF. The CDR3 nucleotides read TGTGCCAGCAATGGCGGCGGGGGCACTGAAGCTTTCTTT.

The J gene is TRBJ1-2, the V gene TRBV6-6; 8 nucleotides line up with TRBD1. The CDR3 length is 16 residues. Germline V gene data show CDR1 as MNHNY and CDR2 as SVGAGI (reference sequence). V shed 1 base, J shed 3 bases, and the junction held 7 bases outside the gene matches. CDR3 sequence: CASSYLTGVGDYGYTF. In DNA, the CDR3 is TGTGCCAGCAGTTACTTGACAGGGGTAGGGGACTATGGCTACACCTTC.

This chain joins TRBV25-1 and TRBJ1-1; no definite D call. From germline, CDR1 is MGHDK and CDR2 SYGVNS. Trimming left V 5 bases short and J 1 base short, with 11 bases between. The CDR3 spans 14 residues. Here the CDR3 DNA reads TGTGCCAGCAGTTGGACGTCCGGGAACACTGAAGCTTTCTTT. Protein sequence: CASSWTSGNTEAFF.

This clone came up once. The chain employs TRBV28 and TRBJ1-2; the D is unclear. CDR3 length: 15 residues. Trimming removed 3 bases from V and 5 bases from J, with 16 bases in between. In germline, CDR1 is MDHEN, CDR2 SYDVKM. The CDR3 protein is CASSFRALQIYGYTF. The CDR3 nucleotides read TGTGCCAGCAGTTTCCGGGCCCTGCAAATTTATGGCTACACCTTC.

The V call is TRBV2, the J call TRBJ2-4, with 11 bases identical to TRBD1. CDR3 length: 17 residues. Trimming took 7 bases from V and 0 from J; bases not matched to a gene: 8. Germline V gene sequence: CDR1 SNHLY, CDR2 FYNNEI. This CDR3 reads CASTGQGAPIAKNIQYF. The CDR3 DNA is TGTGCCAGCACAGGACAGGGGGCCCCCATAGCCAAAAACATTCAGTACTTC.

V usage is TRBV5-1 and J usage is TRBJ1-1; the D gene is possibly TRBD1 (6 bases). Deletions cut 5 bases from V and 5 bases from J, with 19 bases between. Germline assignment: CDR1 SGHRS and CDR2 YFSETQ. This CDR3 is 15 amino acids long. The chain's CDR3 is CASRPNRAGGTEAFF. CDR3 bases: TGCGCCAGCAGGCCCAACAGGGCCGGAGGGACTGAAGCTTTCTTT. The full variable domain, with the rest looked up from reference TRBV5-1 and TRBJ1-1, is KAGVTQTPRYLIKTRGQQVTLSCSPISGHRSVSWYQQTPGQGLQFLFEYFSETQRNKGNFPGRFSGRQFSNSRSEMNVSTLELGDSALYLCASRPNRAGGTEAFFGQGTRLTVV.

The V gene is TRBV19, the J gene TRBJ2-3; TRBD2 matches 15 bases. V shed 7 bases and J 6 bases; nucleotides not matched to a gene: 8. CDR3 size: 16 residues. Germline lookup yields CDR1 LNHDA and CDR2 SQIVND (reference sequence). CDR3 sequence reads: CASTGTSGGSGDTQYF. CDR3 coding DNA: TGTGCCAGTACCGGGACTAGCGGGGGGTCTGGGGATACGCAGTATTTT. Together with reference TRBV19 and TRBJ2-3, the CDR3 gives the full variable domain: DGGITQSPKYLFRKEGQNVTLSCEQNLNHDAMYWYRQDPGQGLRLIYYSQIVNDFQKGDIAEGYSVSREKKESFPLTVTSAQKNPTAFYLCASTGTSGGSGDTQYFGPGTRLTVL.

This chain joins TRBV4-3 and TRBJ2-4; a possible D gene is TRBD2 (6 bases). This CDR3 has 20 residues. V lost 0 bases and J 1 base, leaving 22 bases between the germline ends. Germline V gives CDR1 LGHNA, CDR2 YSLEER. In nucleotides, the CDR3 is TGCGCCAGCAGCCAAGAGGTAGCGGAAAAAGGTAATCCCGCCAAAAACATTCAGTACTTC. This sequence encodes CASSQEVAEKGNPAKNIQYF.

V gene TRBV3-1 (or the pseudogene TRBV3-2) combines with J gene TRBJ2-1; D is perhaps TRBD2 (5 bases). This CDR3 region has 14 residues. CDR1 is LGHDT, CDR2 YNNKEL, per germline (reference sequence). The ends were cut back, 4 bases at V and 9 bases at J, with 16 bases in the middle. The CDR3 loop reads CASSPGVGVGEQFF. The CDR3 bases are TGTGCCAGCAGCCCCGGGGTTGGTGTAGGTGAGCAGTTCTTC.

The CDR3 protein is CASSLVTSGNTIYF. The CDR3 DNA follows: TGTGCCAGCAGCTTGGTAACCTCTGGAAACACCATATATTTT. The rearrangement links TRBV5-6 to TRBJ1-3; D gene ambiguous. V was clipped by 0 bases and J by 0 bases, with 4 bases between them. The CDR3 consists of 14 residues. Germline loops: CDR1 SGHDT, CDR2 YYEEEE.

This clone has a single count. This sequence joins TRBV5-1 and TRBJ1-5; D perhaps matches TRBD1 (5 bases). This CDR3 is built from 13 residues. Germline assignment: CDR1 SGHRS and CDR2 YFSETQ. Trimming stripped 3 bases from V and 7 bases from J, with 11 bases between. DNA for the CDR3: TGCGCCAGCAGCTATCAGGGAGACCAGCCCCAGCATTTT. Translated: CASSYQGDQPQHF.

This rearrangement joins TRBV4-1 to TRBJ1-5; TRBD1 is a possible D gene (6 bases). V lost 1 base, J lost 7 bases, and 14 bases lay in between. CDR3 length: 15 residues. Germline CDR1 is MGHRA and CDR2 is YSYEKL. CDR3 amino acids: CASSQGEGGDQPQHF. Here the CDR3 DNA reads TGCGCCAGCAGCCAAGGCGAAGGGGGGGACCAGCCCCAGCATTTT.

V usage is TRBV7-9 and J usage is TRBJ2-1; 10 bases map to TRBD2. The V and J ends lost 10 bases and 8 bases, in that order; junction bases with no gene match: 11. Germline CDR1 reads SEHNR; CDR2 reads FQNEAQ (reference sequence). The CDR3 is 14 residues long. The CDR3 DNA is TGTGCCATCGAAAGGGCTAGCGGGAGTTATGAGCAGTTCTTC. Translation gives CAIERASGSYEQFF. Supplemented by reference TRBV7-9 and TRBJ2-1, the full variable domain reads DTGVSQNPRHKITKRGQNVTFRCDPISEHNRLYWYRQTLGQGPEFLTYFQNEAQLEKSRLLSDRFSAERPKGSFSTLEIQRTEQGDSAMYLCAIERASGSYEQFFGPGTRLTVL.

The chain recombines TRBV30 with TRBJ2-7; 8 positions agree with TRBD2. Germline CDR1 and CDR2: GTSNPN and SVGIG (reference sequence). The CDR3 has 13 amino acids. V gave up 5 bases and J gave up 0 bases; unmatched junction bases: 3. Here the CDR3 DNA reads TGTGCCTGGGTGACTAGCGACTCCTACGAGCAGTACTTC. It yields the protein CAWVTSDSYEQYF.